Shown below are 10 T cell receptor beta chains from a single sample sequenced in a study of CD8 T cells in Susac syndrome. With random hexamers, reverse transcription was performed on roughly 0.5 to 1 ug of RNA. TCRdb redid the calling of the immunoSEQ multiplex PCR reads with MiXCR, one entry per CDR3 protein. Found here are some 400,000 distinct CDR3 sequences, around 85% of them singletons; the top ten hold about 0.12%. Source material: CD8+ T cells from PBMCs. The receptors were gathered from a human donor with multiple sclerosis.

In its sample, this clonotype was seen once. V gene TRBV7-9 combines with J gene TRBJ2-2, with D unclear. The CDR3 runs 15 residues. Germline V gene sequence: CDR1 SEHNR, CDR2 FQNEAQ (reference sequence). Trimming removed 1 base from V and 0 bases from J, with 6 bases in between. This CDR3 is CASSLDVANTGELFF. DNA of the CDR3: TGTGCCAGCAGCTTAGATGTAGCGAACACCGGGGAGCTGTTTTTT.

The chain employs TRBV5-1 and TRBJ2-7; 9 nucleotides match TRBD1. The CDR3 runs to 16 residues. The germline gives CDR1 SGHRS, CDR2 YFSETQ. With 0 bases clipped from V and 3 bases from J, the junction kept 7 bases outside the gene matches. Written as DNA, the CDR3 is TGCGCCAGCAGCTTGGGACCAACAGGGGGCGGCTACGAGCAGTACTTC. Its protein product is CASSLGPTGGGYEQYF. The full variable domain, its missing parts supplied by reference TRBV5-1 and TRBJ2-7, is KAGVTQTPRYLIKTRGQQVTLSCSPISGHRSVSWYQQTPGQGLQFLFEYFSETQRNKGNFPGRFSGRQFSNSRSEMNVSTLELGDSALYLCASSLGPTGGGYEQYFGPGTRLTVT.

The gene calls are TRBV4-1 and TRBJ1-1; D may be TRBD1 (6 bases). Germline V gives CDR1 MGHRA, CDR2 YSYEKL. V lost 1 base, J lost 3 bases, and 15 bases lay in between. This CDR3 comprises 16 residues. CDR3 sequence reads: CASSQVGGARDTEAFF. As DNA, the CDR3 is TGCGCCAGCAGCCAAGTGGGGGGCGCGAGGGACACTGAAGCTTTCTTT.

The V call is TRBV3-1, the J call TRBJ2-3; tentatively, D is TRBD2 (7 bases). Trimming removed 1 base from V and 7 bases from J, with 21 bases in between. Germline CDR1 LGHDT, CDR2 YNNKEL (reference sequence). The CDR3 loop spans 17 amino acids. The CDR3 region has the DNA TGTGCCAGCAGCCAAGGCGCCGGGGAGGGGGGCGACCATACGCAGTATTTT. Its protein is CASSQGAGEGGDHTQYF.

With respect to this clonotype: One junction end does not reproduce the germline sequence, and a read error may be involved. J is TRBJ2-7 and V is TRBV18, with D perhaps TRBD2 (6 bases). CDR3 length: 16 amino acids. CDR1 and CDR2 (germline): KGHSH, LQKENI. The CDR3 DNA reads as TGTACCAGCTCAACGAGGGACTTCCTGTCATCCTACGAGCAGTACTTC. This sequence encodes CTSSTRDFLSSYEQYF. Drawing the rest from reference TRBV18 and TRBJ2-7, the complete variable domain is NAGVMQNPRHLVRRRGQEARLRCSPMKGHSHVYWYRQLPEEGLKFMVYLQKENIIDESGMPKERFSAEFPKEGPSILRIQQVVRGDSAAYFCTSSTRDFLSSYEQYFGPGTRLTVT.

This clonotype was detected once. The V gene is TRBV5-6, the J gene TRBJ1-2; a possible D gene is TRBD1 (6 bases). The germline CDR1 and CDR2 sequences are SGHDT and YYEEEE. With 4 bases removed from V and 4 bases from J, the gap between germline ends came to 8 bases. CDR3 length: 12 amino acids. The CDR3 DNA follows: TGTGCCAGCAGCCCGGGGGCCTATGGCTACACCTTC. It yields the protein CASSPGAYGYTF.

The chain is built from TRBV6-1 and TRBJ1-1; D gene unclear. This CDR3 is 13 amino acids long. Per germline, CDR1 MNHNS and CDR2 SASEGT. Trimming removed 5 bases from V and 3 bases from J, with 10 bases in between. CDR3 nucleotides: TGTGCCAGCAGTTCCCTCGGGGACACTGAAGCTTTCTTT. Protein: CASSSLGDTEAFF.

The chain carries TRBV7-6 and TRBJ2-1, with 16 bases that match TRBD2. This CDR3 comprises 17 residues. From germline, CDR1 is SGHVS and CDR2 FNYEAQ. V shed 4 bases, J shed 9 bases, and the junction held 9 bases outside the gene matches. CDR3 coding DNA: TGTGCCAGCAGCTCCGGGACTAGCGGGGGGGGCTTGCTTGAGCAGTTCTTC. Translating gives CASSSGTSGGGLLEQFF.

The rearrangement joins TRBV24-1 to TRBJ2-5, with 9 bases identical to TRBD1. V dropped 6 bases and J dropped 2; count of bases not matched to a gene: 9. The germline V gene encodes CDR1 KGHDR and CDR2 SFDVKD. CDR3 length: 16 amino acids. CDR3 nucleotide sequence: TGTGCCACCAGTTTGCCGGTCGGACAGGGGCAAGAGACCCAGTACTTC. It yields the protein CATSLPVGQGQETQYF.

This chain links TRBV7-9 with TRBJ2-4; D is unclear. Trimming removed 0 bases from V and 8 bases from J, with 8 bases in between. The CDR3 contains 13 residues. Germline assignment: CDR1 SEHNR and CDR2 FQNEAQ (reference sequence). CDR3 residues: CASSLALWDIQYF. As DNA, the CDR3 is TGTGCCAGCAGCTTAGCGTTGTGGGACATTCAGTACTTC. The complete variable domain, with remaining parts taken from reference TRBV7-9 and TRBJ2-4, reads DTGVSQNPRHKITKRGQNVTFRCDPISEHNRLYWYRQTLGQGPEFLTYFQNEAQLEKSRLLSDRFSAERPKGSFSTLEIQRTEQGDSAMYLCASSLALWDIQYFGAGTRLSVL.